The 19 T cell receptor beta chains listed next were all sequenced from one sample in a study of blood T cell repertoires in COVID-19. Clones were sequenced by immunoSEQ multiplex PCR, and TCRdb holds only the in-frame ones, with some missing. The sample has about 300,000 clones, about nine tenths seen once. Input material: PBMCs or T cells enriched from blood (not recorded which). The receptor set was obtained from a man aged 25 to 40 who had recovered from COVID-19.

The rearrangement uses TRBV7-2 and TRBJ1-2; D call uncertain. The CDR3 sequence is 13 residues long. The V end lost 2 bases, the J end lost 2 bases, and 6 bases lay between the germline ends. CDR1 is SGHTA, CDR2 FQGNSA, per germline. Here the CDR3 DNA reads TGTGCCAGCAGCTTACAGGCCAACTATGGCTACACCTTC. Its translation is CASSLQANYGYTF.

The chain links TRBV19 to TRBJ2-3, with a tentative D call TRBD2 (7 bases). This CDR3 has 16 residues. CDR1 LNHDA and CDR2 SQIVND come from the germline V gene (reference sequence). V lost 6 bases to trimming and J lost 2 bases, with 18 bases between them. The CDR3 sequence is CASRSPGGEATDTQYF. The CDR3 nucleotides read TGTGCCAGTAGGTCCCCGGGGGGCGAGGCCACAGATACGCAGTATTTT.

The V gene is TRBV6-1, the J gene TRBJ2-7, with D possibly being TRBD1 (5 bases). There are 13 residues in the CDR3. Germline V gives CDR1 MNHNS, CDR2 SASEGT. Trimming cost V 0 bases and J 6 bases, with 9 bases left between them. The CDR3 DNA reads TGTGCCAGCAGTGAAGCGGACATACGCGAGCAGTACTTC. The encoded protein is CASSEADIREQYF.

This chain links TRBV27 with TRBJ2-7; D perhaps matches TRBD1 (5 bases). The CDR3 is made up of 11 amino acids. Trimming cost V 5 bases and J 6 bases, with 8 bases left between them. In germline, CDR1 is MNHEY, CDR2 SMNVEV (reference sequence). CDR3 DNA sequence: TGTGCCAGCAGTAAGGGGTTCGAGCAGTACTTC. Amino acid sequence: CASSKGFEQYF.

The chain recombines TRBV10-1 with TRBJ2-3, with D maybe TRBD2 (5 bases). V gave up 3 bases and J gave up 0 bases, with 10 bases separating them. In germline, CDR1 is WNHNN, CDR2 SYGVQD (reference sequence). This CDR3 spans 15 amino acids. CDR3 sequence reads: CASSDNGESTDTQYF. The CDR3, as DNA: TGCGCCAGCAGTGACAACGGGGAAAGCACAGATACGCAGTATTTT.

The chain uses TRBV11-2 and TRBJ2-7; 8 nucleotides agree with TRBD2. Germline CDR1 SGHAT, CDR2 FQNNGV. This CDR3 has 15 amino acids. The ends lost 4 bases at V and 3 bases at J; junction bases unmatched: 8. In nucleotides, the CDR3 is TGTGCCAGCAGCTCGCGTCTAGCGGGTGACTACGAGCAGTACTTC. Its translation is CASSSRLAGDYEQYF.

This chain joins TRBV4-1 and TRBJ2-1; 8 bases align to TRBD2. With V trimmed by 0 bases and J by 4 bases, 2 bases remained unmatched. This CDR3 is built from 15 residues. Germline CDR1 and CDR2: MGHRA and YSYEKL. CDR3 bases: TGCGCCAGCAGCCAAGATCGGGGGGGATACAATGAGCAGTTCTTC. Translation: CASSQDRGGYNEQFF.

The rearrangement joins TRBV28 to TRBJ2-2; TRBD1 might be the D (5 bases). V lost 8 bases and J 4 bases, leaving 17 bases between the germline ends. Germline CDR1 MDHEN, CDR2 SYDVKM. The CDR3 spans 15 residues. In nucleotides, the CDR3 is TGTGCCAGCGGAAGAAAACAGGATTTCACCGGGGAGCTGTTTTTT. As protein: CASGRKQDFTGELFF.

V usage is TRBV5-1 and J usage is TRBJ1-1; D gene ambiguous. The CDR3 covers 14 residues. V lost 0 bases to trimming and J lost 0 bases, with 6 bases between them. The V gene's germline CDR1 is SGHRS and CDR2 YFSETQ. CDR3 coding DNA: TGCGCCAGCAGCTTGGAACAGTTGAACACTGAAGCTTTCTTT. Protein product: CASSLEQLNTEAFF.

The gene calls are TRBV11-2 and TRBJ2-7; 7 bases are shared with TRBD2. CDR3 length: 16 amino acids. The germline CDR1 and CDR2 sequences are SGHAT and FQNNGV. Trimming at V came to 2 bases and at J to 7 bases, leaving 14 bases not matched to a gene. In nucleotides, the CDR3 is TGTGCCAGCAGCTTAACCGGGGACTACACGAGGGCGGAGCAGTACTTC. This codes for CASSLTGDYTRAEQYF.

This CDR3 is CASSSSGLAGLLGTQYF. The CDR3 DNA follows: TGTGCCAGCAGCTCTTCGGGACTAGCGGGGCTCCTCGGGACCCAGTACTTC. The rearrangement joins TRBV7-9 to TRBJ2-5, with 13 nucleotides matching TRBD2. The CDR3 runs to 17 residues. V was clipped by 4 bases and J by 7 bases; unmatched bases: 12. Germline V CDR1 and CDR2: SEHNR, FQNEAQ (reference sequence).

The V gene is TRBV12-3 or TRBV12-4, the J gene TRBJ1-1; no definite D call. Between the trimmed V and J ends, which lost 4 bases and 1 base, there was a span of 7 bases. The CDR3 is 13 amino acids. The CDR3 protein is CASSWAPNTEAFF. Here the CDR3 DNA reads TGTGCCAGCAGTTGGGCCCCGAACACTGAAGCTTTCTTT.

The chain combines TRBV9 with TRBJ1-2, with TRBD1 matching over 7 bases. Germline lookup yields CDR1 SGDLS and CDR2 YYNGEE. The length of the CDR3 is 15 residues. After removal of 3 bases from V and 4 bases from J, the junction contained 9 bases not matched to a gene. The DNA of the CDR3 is TGTGCCAGCAGCGCCGCAGGGGGGCTGGGCTATGGCTACACCTTC. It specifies CASSAAGGLGYGYTF.

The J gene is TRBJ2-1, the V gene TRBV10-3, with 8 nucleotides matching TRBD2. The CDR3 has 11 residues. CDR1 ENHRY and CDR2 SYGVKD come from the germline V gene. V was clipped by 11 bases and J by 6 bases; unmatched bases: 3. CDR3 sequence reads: CAVGGVNEQFF. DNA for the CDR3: TGTGCCGTCGGGGGGGTCAATGAGCAGTTCTTC.

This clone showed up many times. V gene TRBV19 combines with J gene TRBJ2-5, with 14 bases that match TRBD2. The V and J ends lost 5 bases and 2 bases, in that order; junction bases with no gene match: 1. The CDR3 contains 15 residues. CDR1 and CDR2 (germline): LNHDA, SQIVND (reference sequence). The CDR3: CASSGLAGGQETQYF. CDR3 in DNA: TGTGCCAGTAGTGGACTAGCGGGAGGACAAGAGACCCAGTACTTC. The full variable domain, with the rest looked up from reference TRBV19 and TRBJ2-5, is DGGITQSPKYLFRKEGQNVTLSCEQNLNHDAMYWYRQDPGQGLRLIYYSQIVNDFQKGDIAEGYSVSREKKESFPLTVTSAQKNPTAFYLCASSGLAGGQETQYFGPGTRLLVL.

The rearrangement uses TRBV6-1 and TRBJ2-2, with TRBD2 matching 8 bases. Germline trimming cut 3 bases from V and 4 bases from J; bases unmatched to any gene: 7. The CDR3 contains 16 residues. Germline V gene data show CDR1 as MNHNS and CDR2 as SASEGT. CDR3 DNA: TGTGCCAGCAGTGATCGCGGGGGGCGAGTCACCGGGGAGCTGTTTTTT. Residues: CASSDRGGRVTGELFF.

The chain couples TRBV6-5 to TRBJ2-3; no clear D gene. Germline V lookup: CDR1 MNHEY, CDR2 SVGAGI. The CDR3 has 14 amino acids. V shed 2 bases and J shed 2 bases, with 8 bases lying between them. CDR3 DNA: TGTGCCAGCAGTTACGGCCAGGACACAGATACGCAGTATTTT. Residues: CASSYGQDTDTQYF.

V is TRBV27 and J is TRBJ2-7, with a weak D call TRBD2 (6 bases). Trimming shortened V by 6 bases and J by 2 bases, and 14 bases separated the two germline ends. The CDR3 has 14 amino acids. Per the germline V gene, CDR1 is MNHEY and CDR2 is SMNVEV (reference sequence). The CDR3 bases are TGTGCCAGCAGCCTTAGCGGAGAAACCTACGAGCAGTACTTC. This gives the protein CASSLSGETYEQYF.

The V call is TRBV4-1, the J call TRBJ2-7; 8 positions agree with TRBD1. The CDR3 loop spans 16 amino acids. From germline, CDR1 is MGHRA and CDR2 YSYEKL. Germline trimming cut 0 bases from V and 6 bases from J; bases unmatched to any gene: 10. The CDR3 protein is CASSQDWRQGLSEQYF. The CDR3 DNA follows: TGCGCCAGCAGCCAAGATTGGAGACAGGGGCTTTCCGAGCAGTACTTC.